The 21 T cell receptor beta chains listed next were all sequenced from one sample in a study of T cell responses to AZD1222 COVID-19 vaccine. Assay used: immunoSEQ multiplex PCR; TCRdb lists only in-frame clones, some missing. The data show approximately 180,000 clones, with almost 95% seen just once and 8% to 13% held by the top ten. Sequenced material: peripheral blood, taken on day 0 of AZD1222 vaccination. The receptor source for this set is an adult in good health.

The gene calls are TRBV3-1 (or the pseudogene TRBV3-2) and TRBJ2-1, with TRBD2 identical over 11 bases. Germline loops: CDR1 LGHDT, CDR2 YNNKEL (reference sequence). This CDR3 has 14 amino acids. Trimming took 3 bases from V and 10 from J; bases not matched to a gene: 5. CDR3 loop: CASSHGLAGGEQFF. CDR3 in DNA: TGTGCCAGCAGCCATGGGCTAGCGGGAGGAGAGCAGTTCTTC.

The CDR3 DNA reads as TGTGCCAGCAGCCAAGATTCGGGGGGGGCCCCCGACAGGGTGAATGTCTACGAGCAGTACTTC. This codes for CASSQDSGGAPDRVNVYEQYF. The chain employs TRBV14 and TRBJ2-7; weak D call: TRBD2 (8 bases). CDR3 length equals 21 residues. V lost 0 bases and J 3 bases, leaving 30 bases between the germline ends. Germline CDR1 is SGHDN and CDR2 is FVKESK.

The chain recombines TRBV7-9 with TRBJ1-1; D is perhaps TRBD1 (5 bases). Germline V gene sequence: CDR1 SEHNR, CDR2 FQNEAQ (reference sequence). The CDR3 contains 13 residues. Trimming shortened V by 5 bases and J by 0 bases, and 7 bases separated the two germline ends. CDR3 region: CASSPGMNTEAFF. The CDR3, as DNA: TGTGCCAGCAGCCCAGGGATGAACACTGAAGCTTTCTTT.

With regard to this clone: Additional DNA sequences in this sample encode the identical CDR3. The gene calls are TRBV5-5 and TRBJ1-5; a weak D match, TRBD1 (5 bases). V was pared by 0 bases and J by 2 bases, with 6 bases between. This CDR3 region has 14 residues. CDR1 is SGHKS, CDR2 YYEKEE, per germline (reference sequence). CDR3 DNA sequence: TGTGCCAGCAGCTTGGAACAGGGCAATCAGCCCCAGCATTTT. It is translated as CASSLEQGNQPQHF.

This clone occurred once. The chain has TRBV5-1 and TRBJ2-7; a weak D match, TRBD2 (6 bases). The germline CDR1 and CDR2 sequences are SGHRS and YFSETQ. The CDR3 spans 15 residues. Trimming cost V 1 base and J 7 bases, with 18 bases left between them. The CDR3 region has the DNA TGCGCCAGCAGCTTGCGTCGGGACGGAGGAGGGGAGCAGTACTTC. Translating it yields CASSLRRDGGGEQYF.

The V gene is TRBV5-1, the J gene TRBJ2-7, with 11 bases lining up with TRBD2. The CDR3 consists of 15 residues. Germline CDR1 SGHRS, CDR2 YFSETQ. J was trimmed by 4 bases and V by 0 bases; bases with no gene match: 3. As DNA, the CDR3 is TGCGCCAGCAGCTTGGTACTAGCGGGAGTGTACGAGCAGTACTTC. Protein: CASSLVLAGVYEQYF.

The rearrangement uses TRBV6-5 and TRBJ2-7; 9 nucleotides agree with TRBD1. Trimming removed 6 bases from V and 5 bases from J; junction bases left unmatched: 8. Per the germline V gene, CDR1 is MNHEY and CDR2 is SVGAGI. The CDR3 runs to 14 residues. The CDR3 loop is CASSRDRVEDEQYV. In DNA form, the CDR3 reads TGTGCCAGCAGCCGGGACAGGGTAGAAGACGAGCAGTACGTC.

The chain uses TRBV11-3 and TRBJ2-1; 9 nucleotides match TRBD2. This CDR3 comprises 16 residues. J lost 2 bases, V lost 2 bases, and 4 bases had no gene match. Germline V gene data show CDR1 as SGHNT and CDR2 as YENEEA. CDR3 sequence: CASSLRGRGPYNEQFF. DNA of the CDR3: TGTGCCAGCAGCTTACGCGGGAGGGGACCCTACAATGAGCAGTTCTTC.

The chain uses TRBV13 and TRBJ2-7, with 9 bases lining up with TRBD1. The length of the CDR3 is 15 residues. Germline V gene lookup returns CDR1 PRHDT and CDR2 FYEKMQ (reference sequence). Losses at the gene ends were 3 bases for V and 1 base for J; bases not matched to a gene: 4. CDR3 amino acids: CASSFRQGGSYEQYF. The CDR3 coding sequence is TGTGCCAGCAGCTTTCGACAGGGGGGGTCCTACGAGCAGTACTTC.

The rearrangement joins TRBV19 to TRBJ2-1, with 7 bases fitting TRBD2. This CDR3 is built from 15 residues. CDR1 is LNHDA, CDR2 SQIVND, per germline (reference sequence). V trimming: 6 bases; J trimming: 6 bases; junction bases outside the gene matches: 11. The CDR3 DNA reads TGTGCCAGTAGCCCCCCTGGGGGGGGGAGCAATGAGCAGTTCTTC. This gives the protein CASSPPGGGSNEQFF.

The chain joins TRBV18 to TRBJ1-6; 8 bases fit TRBD1. V lost 0 bases and J lost 13; bases outside the gene matches: 8. Germline CDR1 and CDR2: KGHSH and LQKENI. The CDR3 runs to 15 residues. The CDR3 here is CASSPPRTGPAPLHF. Written as DNA, the CDR3 is TGTGCCAGCTCACCACCGAGGACAGGGCCAGCGCCCCTCCACTTT.

The chain links TRBV6-2 or TRBV6-3 to TRBJ2-5; D is possibly TRBD1 or TRBD2 (5 bases each). There are 12 residues in the CDR3. Trimming left V 4 bases short and J 9 bases short, with 12 bases between. The V gene's germline CDR1 is MNHEY and CDR2 SVGEGT. The CDR3 is CASSSARGAQYF. DNA of the CDR3: TGTGCCAGCAGTTCGGCAAGAGGGGCCCAGTACTTC.

This chain joins TRBV18 and TRBJ2-6; D is ambiguous. The CDR3 length is 17 residues. CDR1 and CDR2 (germline): KGHSH, LQKENI. The V end was cut by 1 base, the J end by 0 bases, with 10 bases between. The CDR3 bases are TGTGCCAGCTCACCACAGCTTCCAAGCTCTGGGGCCAACGTCCTGACTTTC. Translating gives CASSPQLPSSGANVLTF.

Only one count was recorded for this clone. The chain carries TRBV5-4 and TRBJ2-2; perhaps TRBD1 as D (6 bases). Trimming removed 3 bases at V and 3 bases at J, with 15 bases between. The CDR3 extends over 16 amino acids. Per the germline V gene, CDR1 is SGHNT and CDR2 is YYREEE (reference sequence). The CDR3 coding sequence is TGTGCCAGCAGCTCAGGATTACAGGGCGACACCGGGGAGCTGTTTTTT. Translation: CASSSGLQGDTGELFF.

This chain links TRBV4-3 with TRBJ1-1; 8 nucleotides line up with TRBD1. The CDR3 is 14 residues long. Germline V gene lookup returns CDR1 LGHNA and CDR2 YSLEER. V was pared by 4 bases and J by 4 bases, with 5 bases of the junction left unmatched. The CDR3 here is CASSLRQGFTEAFF. DNA for the CDR3: TGCGCCAGCAGCCTACGACAGGGGTTCACTGAAGCTTTCTTT.

The chain links TRBV6-5 to TRBJ1-3; D is perhaps TRBD1 (6 bases). CDR3 length: 15 residues. V was cut by 2 bases and J by 0 bases, with 8 bases left in between. CDR1 is MNHEY and CDR2 is SVGAGI in the germline V gene. CDR3 in DNA: TGTGCCAGCAGTTACGACAGGAGCTCTGGAAACACCATATATTTT. Protein sequence: CASSYDRSSGNTIYF.

This chain links TRBV7-9 with TRBJ1-2, with D maybe TRBD1 (5 bases). This CDR3 has 16 amino acids. The V gene's germline CDR1 is SEHNR and CDR2 FQNEAQ (reference sequence). V lost 5 bases, J lost 1 base, and 17 bases lay in between. CDR3 in DNA: TGTGCCAGCAGCCGCGGCGGGACGGACCTTAACTATGGCTACACCTTC. Translated: CASSRGGTDLNYGYTF. Drawing the rest from reference TRBV7-9 and TRBJ1-2, the complete variable domain is DTGVSQNPRHKITKRGQNVTFRCDPISEHNRLYWYRQTLGQGPEFLTYFQNEAQLEKSRLLSDRFSAERPKGSFSTLEIQRTEQGDSAMYLCASSRGGTDLNYGYTFGSGTRLTVV.

V is TRBV7-9 and J is TRBJ1-1, with 7 bases aligning to TRBD1. This CDR3 contains 13 residues. Germline CDR1 and CDR2: SEHNR and FQNEAQ (reference sequence). Unmatched junction bases numbered 4, after V lost 5 bases and J lost 4 bases. CDR3 in DNA: TGTGCCAGCAGCGTTGACAGGGCCACTGAAGCTTTCTTT. It yields the protein CASSVDRATEAFF.

This clone was seen just once. This chain's CDR3 is CASGNYLGGVTEAFF. The CDR3 coding sequence is TGTGCTAGTGGAAACTACCTAGGGGGCGTCACTGAAGCTTTCTTT. The V gene is TRBV12-5, the J gene TRBJ1-1, with TRBD1 matching over 7 bases. The CDR3 is 15 residues long. V shed 6 bases and J 4 bases; nucleotides not matched to a gene: 11. CDR1 is LGHNT and CDR2 is FRNRAP in the germline V gene.

This clone has only one observation. The chain joins TRBV19 to TRBJ2-6; D is unresolved. The ends were cut back, 10 bases at V and 0 bases at J, with 7 bases in the middle. Per the germline V gene, CDR1 is LNHDA and CDR2 is SQIVND (reference sequence). CDR3 size: 13 residues. Here the CDR3 DNA reads TGTGCCACACGGGTCTCTGGGGCCAACGTCCTGACTTTC. Its protein is CATRVSGANVLTF.

This sequence joins TRBV19 and TRBJ2-1; 11 positions agree with TRBD1. The V and J ends lost 7 bases and 9 bases, in that order; junction bases with no gene match: 8. From germline, CDR1 is LNHDA and CDR2 SQIVND (reference sequence). The CDR3 loop spans 14 amino acids. This chain's CDR3 is CASTLGQGGGEQFF. Written as DNA, the CDR3 is TGTGCCAGTACACTGGGACAGGGGGGTGGTGAGCAGTTCTTC.